This paragraph covers one T cell receptor (beta chain) sequence. Its specific antigen is unknown. No clone much larger than this one lies a single base away; base qualities are absent. The entry originates in a study of shared clonotypes between healthy human individuals (dated by TCRdb to 2020 to 2021). Notes on the research overall: Three men and two women, aged 18 to 49 years, made up the cohort. For each donor, CD4 naive and CD4 memory were each given three plates, CD8 naive was given two plates, and CD8 memory was given one plate. To estimate repertoire size and how much clonotypes are shared between individuals, the study performed deep sequencing of blood TCR repertoires from a few healthy adults. To increase sequencing depth and limit assay-specific biases, different laboratories used diverse techniques to prepare libraries and sequence TCR repertoires. Per donor, leukapheresis produced somewhere between about 0.94 and 9 billion PBMCs.

What the research found in general, with its limitations: When a handful of donors were compared, the shared fraction of clonotypes was roughly 4.8% for naive CD4, approximately 3.3% for naive CD8, 2.3% for memory CD4, and 0.35% to 0.5% for memory CD8. Because the study included only a small number of donors, the genetic and exposure-history diversity represented was limited. Incomplete sequencing was indicated by rarefaction of sorted-subset datasets, despite the large sequencing depth. Clonotypes shared by all four sorted-subset donors showed higher generation probabilities than non-shared clonotypes. Based on pairwise subsampling, the degree of clonotype sharing among donors was expected to be affected by sequencing depth. Sampling was restricted to blood, and TCR repertoires in tissue are likely to differ from TCR repertoires in blood. Estimated clonotype richness was generally larger for naive than for memory subsets.

Using the deep immunoSEQ assay, TCR CDR3 regions were amplified from genomic DNA by multiplex PCR. Extracted genomic DNA from each cell subset was spread evenly across all wells of several immunoSEQ 96-well plates, with each plate serving as a replicate. Each replicate PCR for sorted subsets received around 0.2 ug genomic DNA, equal to about 29,000 T cell genomes. Purified libraries were measured with a Qubit 3.0 fluorometer, size-checked on a Bioanalyzer 2100, and measured again with the KAPA Library Quantification kit. Every immunoSEQ 96-well plate was sequenced on a separate single-read 150-cycle Illumina NextSeq 550 flow cell. Per the authors' processing: Because only junctional sequences without quality scores were contained in the immunoSEQ output, filtering matching that applied to full-length reads could not be performed. To assign V/J genes and CDR3, sequences were annotated using PyIR, a Python wrapper for IgBLAST v1.9, with IMGT germline references. Any read was removed if the V/J assignment was weak (E-value above 1e-6), the CDR3 was missing, or the read contained stop codons, out-of-frame junctions, or ambiguous translated residues. A V3J clonotype was defined by an identical inferred V gene, J gene, and CDR3 amino acid sequence. Percentage overlap between repertoires was calculated by dividing the number of shared unique clonotypes by the size of the smaller repertoire. Richness of each repertoire was evaluated using RTK rarefaction, the Chao1 estimator, and Recon v2.1 estimates of unobserved clonotypes. Generation probabilities for all TCRbeta clonotypes obtained by the gDNA method from a handful of donors were computed using OLGA. Imported from immuneACCESS, the table was reduced by TCRdb to in-frame sequences with V and J called. These copies leave out some clones; in studies compared against another copy, an unresolved V gene accounts for under half, and the cause of the remainder is not known. V and J calls plus clone size are reproduced from that table; the DNA served to infer D and trimming. In this sample the table shows nearly 2 million clones, about 94% of which occur a single time. The top ten hold around 1% of the sample.

CD8 naive samples were obtained by positive selection for CCR7 among CD45RO-negative cells, yielding a CD45RA+CCR7+ population from which TemRA cells were excluded. Healthy HIV-negative adults with no recently reported acute infections or vaccinations were included as donors. Every donor was a Caucasian adult residing in Nashville, Tennessee, USA. After blood collection by leukapheresis, PBMCs were isolated using Ficoll-Histopaque density gradient centrifugation and then cryopreserved in the vapor phase of liquid nitrogen. Analytical flow cytometry was used to check the purity and quantity of every magnetically sorted T cell population. Genomic DNA was isolated from each sorted fraction and quantified by UV absorbance on a Nanodrop 2000c. CDR1 and CDR2 (SGHNT, YYREEE) derive from the germline V gene (reference sequence). The CDR3 runs 14 residues from the cysteine to the phenylalanine. The sequence is cut down to CDR3 DNA, 42 bases in frame from base 1. V is cut back by 3 bases and J by 4 bases, with 2 bases in the junction unmatched.

The sample taken for sequencing was naive CD8+ T cells sorted from blood. In light of the paper, this sample's cell subset or site label describes: CD45RA+CCR7+. The V gene is TRBV5-4 and the J gene is TRBJ2-5; TRBD1 fits 11 bases in the junction. This receptor was obtained from a man aged 18 to 29 in good health. In nucleotide form, the sequence is TGTGCCAGCAGCTCGGACAGGGGGCCAGAGACCCAGTACTTC. Translated, it gives CASSSDRGPETQYF.